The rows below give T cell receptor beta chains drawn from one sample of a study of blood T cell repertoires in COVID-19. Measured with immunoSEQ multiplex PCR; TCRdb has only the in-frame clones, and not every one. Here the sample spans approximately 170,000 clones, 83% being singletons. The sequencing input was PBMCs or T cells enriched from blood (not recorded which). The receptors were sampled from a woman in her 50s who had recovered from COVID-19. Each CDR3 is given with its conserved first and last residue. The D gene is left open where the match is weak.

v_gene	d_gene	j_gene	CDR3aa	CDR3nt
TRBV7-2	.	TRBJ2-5	CASSGRTRRGGFRETQYF	TGTGCCAGCAGCGGGCGGACCCGCAGGGGCGGGTTCAGAGAGACCCAGTACTTC
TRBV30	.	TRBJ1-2	CAWSGAFGIGYTF	TGTGCCTGGAGTGGAGCATTCGGGATAGGCTACACCTTC
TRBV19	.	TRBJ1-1	CASTEEAGAFF	TGTGCCAGTACCGAGGAGGCTGGAGCTTTCTTT
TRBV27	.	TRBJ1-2	CASSVLQGHGYTF	TGTGCCAGCAGTGTTCTTCAGGGCCATGGCTACACCTTC
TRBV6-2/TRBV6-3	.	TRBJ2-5	CASSRRAGLQETQYF	TGTGCCAGCAGCCGCCGGGCGGGCCTCCAAGAGACCCAGTACTTC
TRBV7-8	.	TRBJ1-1	CASSSGRFTPNTEAFF	TGTGCCAGCAGCTCAGGGCGGTTCACACCGAACACTGAAGCTTTCTTT
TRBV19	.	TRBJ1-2	CASTPGQFYGYTF	TGTGCCAGTACCCCCGGACAGTTTTATGGCTACACCTTC
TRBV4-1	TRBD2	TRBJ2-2	CASSQELSGGSTGELFF	TGCGCCAGCAGCCAAGAATTAAGCGGGGGATCAACCGGGGAGCTGTTTTTT
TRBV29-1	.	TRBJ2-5	CSVERRGREETQYF	TGCAGCGTTGAAAGGCGGGGGCGCGAAGAGACCCAGTACTTC
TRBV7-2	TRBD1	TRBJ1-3	CASSPRGQGRNTIYF	TGTGCCAGCAGTCCAAGGGGACAGGGCAGAAACACCATATATTTT
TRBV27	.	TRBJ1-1	CASRSPSGNTEAFF	TGTGCCAGCAGGTCCCCATCAGGGAACACTGAAGCTTTCTTT
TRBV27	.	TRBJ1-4	CASSSLRGGGINEKLFF	TGTGCCAGCAGTTCCCTGAGAGGGGGAGGGATCAATGAAAAACTGTTTTTT
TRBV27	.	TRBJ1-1	CATRGPVQNTEAFF	TGTGCCACCCGGGGTCCCGTACAGAACACTGAAGCTTTCTTT
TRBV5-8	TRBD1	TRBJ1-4	CASSRDRNEKLFF	TGTGCCAGCAGCCGGGACAGGAATGAAAAACTGTTTTTT
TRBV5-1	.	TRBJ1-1	CASKRREGNTEAFF	TGCGCCAGCAAGAGAAGAGAGGGGAACACTGAAGCTTTCTTT
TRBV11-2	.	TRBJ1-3	CASSLGLVLSGNTIYF	TGTGCCAGCAGCTTAGGGTTGGTCCTCAGTGGAAACACCATATATTTT
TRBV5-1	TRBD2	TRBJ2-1	CASSPLVGGPYNEQFF	TGCGCCAGCAGCCCCTTGGTGGGAGGGCCGTACAATGAGCAGTTCTTC
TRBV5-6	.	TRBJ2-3	CASAGGPGADTQYF	TGTGCCAGCGCCGGTGGACCGGGGGCAGATACGCAGTATTTT